This TCR beta chain stems from a study of response to subunit inactivated influenza vaccine. Study-wide results and caveats: New T cells are recruited in small numbers by each seasonal influenza vaccination, according to the authors' suggestion.

This clonotype was picked up a small number of times. The antigen remains unidentified. TCRdb reprocessed the RT-PCR reads via MiXCR and lists one record per CDR3 protein. The data contain roughly 700,000 distinct CDR3 sequences, roughly 14% of them singletons. V was shortened by 2 bases and J by 2 bases, with 17 bases between the two germline ends. Germline CDR1 is LGHNA and CDR2 is YSLEER. The CDR3 totals 17 residues. The origin of this receptor is a man in his fifties or sixties who received an inactivated influenza vaccine. The sequencing here drew on PBMCs from blood, taken approximately 15 days before vaccination. The chain recombines TRBV4-3 with TRBJ2-3; D is unresolved. This chain's CDR3 is CASSQREGWGTTDTQYF. CDR3 DNA sequence: TGCGCCAGCAGCCAAAGGGAAGGGTGGGGAACCACAGATACGCAGTATTTT.